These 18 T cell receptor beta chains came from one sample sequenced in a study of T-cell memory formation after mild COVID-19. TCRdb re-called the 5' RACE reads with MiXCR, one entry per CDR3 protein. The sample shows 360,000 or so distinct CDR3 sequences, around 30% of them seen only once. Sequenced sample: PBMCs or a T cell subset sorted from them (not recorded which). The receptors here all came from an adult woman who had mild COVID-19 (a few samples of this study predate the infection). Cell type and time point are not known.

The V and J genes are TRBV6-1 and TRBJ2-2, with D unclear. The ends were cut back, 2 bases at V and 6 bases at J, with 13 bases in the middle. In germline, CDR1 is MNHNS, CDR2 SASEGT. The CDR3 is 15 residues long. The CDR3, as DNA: TGTGCCAGCAGTGAAACCTCTGGGGAATCCGGGGAGCTGTTTTTT. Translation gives CASSETSGESGELFF.

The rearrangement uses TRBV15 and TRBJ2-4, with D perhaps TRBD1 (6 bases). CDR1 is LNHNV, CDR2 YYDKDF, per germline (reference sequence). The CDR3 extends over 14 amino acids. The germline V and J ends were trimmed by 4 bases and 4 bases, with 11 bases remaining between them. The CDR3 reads CATSMDRLKNIQYF. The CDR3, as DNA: TGTGCCACCAGCATGGACAGACTGAAAAACATTCAGTACTTC.

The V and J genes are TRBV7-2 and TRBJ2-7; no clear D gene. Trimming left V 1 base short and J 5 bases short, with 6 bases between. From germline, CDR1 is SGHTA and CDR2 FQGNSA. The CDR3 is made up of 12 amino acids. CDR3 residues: CASSLVRNEQYF. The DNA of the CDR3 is TGTGCCAGCAGCTTAGTACGGAACGAGCAGTACTTC.

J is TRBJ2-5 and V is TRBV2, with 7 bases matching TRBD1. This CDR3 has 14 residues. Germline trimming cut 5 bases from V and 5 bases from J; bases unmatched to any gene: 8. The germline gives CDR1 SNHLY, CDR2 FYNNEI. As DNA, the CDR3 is TGTGCCAGCAGTCGACAGGGCCCCGGGGAGACCCAGTACTTC. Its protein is CASSRQGPGETQYF.

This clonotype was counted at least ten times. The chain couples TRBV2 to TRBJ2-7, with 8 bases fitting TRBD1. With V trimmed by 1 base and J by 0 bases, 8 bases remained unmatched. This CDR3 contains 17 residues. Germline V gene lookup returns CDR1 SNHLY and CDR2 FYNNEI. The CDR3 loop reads CASSEVDRGQSSYEQYF. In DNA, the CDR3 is TGTGCCAGCAGTGAAGTCGACAGGGGTCAAAGCTCCTACGAGCAGTACTTC.

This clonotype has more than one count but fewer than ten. The CDR3 DNA follows: TGTGCCAGTAGTGCTTTCGGGACAGGGAACACCGGGGAGCTGTTTTTT. It codes for CASSAFGTGNTGELFF. The rearrangement links TRBV19 to TRBJ2-2; 8 nucleotides align to TRBD1. Germline loops: CDR1 LNHDA, CDR2 SQIVND (reference sequence). This CDR3 has 16 residues. Trimming at V came to 5 bases and at J to 1 base, leaving 6 bases not matched to a gene.

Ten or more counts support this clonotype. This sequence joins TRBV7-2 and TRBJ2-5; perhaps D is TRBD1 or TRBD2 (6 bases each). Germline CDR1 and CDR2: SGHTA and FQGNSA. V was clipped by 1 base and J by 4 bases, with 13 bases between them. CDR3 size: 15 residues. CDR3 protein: CASSLGGARAETQYF. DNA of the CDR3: TGTGCCAGCAGCTTAGGGGGGGCGAGGGCAGAGACCCAGTACTTC.

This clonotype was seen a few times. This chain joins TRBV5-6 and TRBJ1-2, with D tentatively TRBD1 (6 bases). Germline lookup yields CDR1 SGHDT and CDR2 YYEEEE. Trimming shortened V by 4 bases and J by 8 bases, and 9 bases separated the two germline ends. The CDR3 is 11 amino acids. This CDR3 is CASSTTGGYTF. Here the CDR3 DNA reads TGTGCCAGCAGCACGACAGGCGGCTACACCTTC.

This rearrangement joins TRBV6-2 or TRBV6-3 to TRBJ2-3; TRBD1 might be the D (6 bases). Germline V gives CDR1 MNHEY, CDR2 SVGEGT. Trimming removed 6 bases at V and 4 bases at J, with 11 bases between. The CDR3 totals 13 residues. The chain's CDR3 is CASSLNRADTQYF. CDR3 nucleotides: TGTGCCAGCAGCCTGAACAGGGCAGATACGCAGTATTTT.

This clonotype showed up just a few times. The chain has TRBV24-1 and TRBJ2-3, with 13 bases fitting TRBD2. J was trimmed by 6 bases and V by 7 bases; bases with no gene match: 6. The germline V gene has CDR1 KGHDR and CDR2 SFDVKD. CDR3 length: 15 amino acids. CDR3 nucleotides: TGTGCCACCAGAGGACTAGCGGGAGTTGGTGATACGCAGTATTTT. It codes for CATRGLAGVGDTQYF.

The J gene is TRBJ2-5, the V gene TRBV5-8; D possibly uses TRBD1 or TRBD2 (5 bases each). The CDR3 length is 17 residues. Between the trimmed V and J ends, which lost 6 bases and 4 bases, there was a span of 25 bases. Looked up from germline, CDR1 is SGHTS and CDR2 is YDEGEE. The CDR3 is CASIPGLAWVGGETQYF. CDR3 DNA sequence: TGTGCCAGCATCCCAGGGCTAGCATGGGTCGGAGGAGAGACCCAGTACTTC.

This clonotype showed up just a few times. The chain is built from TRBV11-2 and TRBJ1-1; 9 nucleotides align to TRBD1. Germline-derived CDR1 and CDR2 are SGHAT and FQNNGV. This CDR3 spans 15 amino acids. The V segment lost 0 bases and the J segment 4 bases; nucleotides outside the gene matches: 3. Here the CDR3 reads CASSLDLTGGTEAFF. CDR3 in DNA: TGTGCCAGCAGCTTAGATCTGACAGGGGGCACTGAAGCTTTCTTT.

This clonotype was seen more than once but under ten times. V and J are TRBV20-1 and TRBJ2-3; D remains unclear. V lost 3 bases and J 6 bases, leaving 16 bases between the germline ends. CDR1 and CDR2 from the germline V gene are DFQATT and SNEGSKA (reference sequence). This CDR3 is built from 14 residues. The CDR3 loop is CSARRSPRQDTQYF. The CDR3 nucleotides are TGCAGTGCTAGGCGTAGCCCCCGTCAGGATACGCAGTATTTT.

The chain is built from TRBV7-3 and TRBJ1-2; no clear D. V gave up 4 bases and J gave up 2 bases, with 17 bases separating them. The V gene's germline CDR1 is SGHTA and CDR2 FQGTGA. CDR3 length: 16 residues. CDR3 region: CASSSSSSFGNYGYTF. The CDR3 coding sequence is TGTGCCAGCAGCTCAAGCAGCTCCTTTGGGAACTATGGCTACACCTTC.

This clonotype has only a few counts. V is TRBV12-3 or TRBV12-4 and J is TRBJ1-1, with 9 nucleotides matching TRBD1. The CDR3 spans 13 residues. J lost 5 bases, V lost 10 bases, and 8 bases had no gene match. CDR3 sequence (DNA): TGTGCCACCAACAGGGGGCGCGTTACTGAAGCTTTCTTT. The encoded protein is CATNRGRVTEAFF.

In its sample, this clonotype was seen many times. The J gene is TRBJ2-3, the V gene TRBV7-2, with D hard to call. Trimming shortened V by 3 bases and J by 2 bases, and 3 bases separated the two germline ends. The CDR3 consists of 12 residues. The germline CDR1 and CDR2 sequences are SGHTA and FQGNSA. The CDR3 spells CASSFFTDTQYF. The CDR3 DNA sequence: TGTGCCAGCAGCTTCTTCACAGATACGCAGTATTTT.

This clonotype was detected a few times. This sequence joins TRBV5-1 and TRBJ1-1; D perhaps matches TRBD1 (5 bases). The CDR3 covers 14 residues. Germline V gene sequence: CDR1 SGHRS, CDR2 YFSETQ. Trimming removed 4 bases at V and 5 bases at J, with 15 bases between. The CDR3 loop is CASSIGRGRTEAFF. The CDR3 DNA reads TGCGCCAGCAGCATTGGGCGGGGGAGGACTGAAGCTTTCTTT.

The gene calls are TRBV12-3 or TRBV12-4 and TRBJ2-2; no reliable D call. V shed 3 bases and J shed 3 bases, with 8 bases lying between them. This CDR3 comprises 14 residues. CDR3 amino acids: CASSFRPDTGELFF. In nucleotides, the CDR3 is TGTGCCAGCAGTTTCAGGCCTGACACCGGGGAGCTGTTTTTT.